Listed below are T cell receptor beta chains from one sample, sequenced in a study of human T cells and chemical hapten exposure. From the RACE reads, TCRdb called clonotypes with MiXCR, one entry per CDR3 protein. This sample has 100,000 to 150,000 distinct CDR3 sequences; over 9% occur once, and the top ten carry 2.4%. The material sequenced was whole blood, taken in connection with sensitization to the hapten diphenylcyclopropenone (DPC). Every receptor here comes from a woman in her forties or fifties with alopecia areata. Some clones in this sample may be carry-over from other donors' samples. Both conserved end residues are part of each CDR3. Fields, in order: V gene, clone size, J gene, D gene, CDR3 length, CDR3 DNA, CDR3 protein. A D gene is named only where the DNA matches it firmly. Size values are once, few and many counts, or a class for expanded clones, and some rows have none.

V: TRBV6-2/TRBV6-3; size: many; J: TRBJ2-5; D: TRBD2; length: 15; DNA: TGTGCCAGCAGGAAACTAGCGGGAGGCCAAGAGACCCAGTACTTC; CDR3: CASRKLAGGQETQYF
V: TRBV6-6; size: few; J: TRBJ1-1; D: TRBD1; length: 17; DNA: TGTGCCAGCAGTTTCCCCCCACACAGGGGGCGCAGGACTGAAGCTTTCTTT; CDR3: CASSFPPHRGRRTEAFF
V: TRBV29-1; size: many; J: TRBJ2-3; D: NA; length: 13; DNA: TGCAGCGTTGCCGACAGGAGCACAGATACGCAGTATTTT; CDR3: CSVADRSTDTQYF
V: TRBV20-1; size: many; J: TRBJ1-1; D: TRBD1; length: 12; DNA: TGCAGGGTGAGGAGGGGGCAGGGTGAAGCTTTCTTT; CDR3: CRVRRGQGEAFF
V: TRBV29-1; size: many; J: TRBJ1-1; D: NA; length: 14; DNA: TGCAGCGTTGTGGTGGACATGCGGAGCACTGAAGCTTTCTTT; CDR3: CSVVVDMRSTEAFF
V: TRBV3-1; size: many; J: TRBJ2-7; D: NA; length: 14; DNA: TGTGCCAGCAGCCTGGGGGCTCCGGATCACGAGCAGTACTTC; CDR3: CASSLGAPDHEQYF
V: TRBV7-9; size: many; J: TRBJ1-6; D: NA; length: 12; DNA: TGTGCCAGCTCGGGGAATAATTCACCCCTCCACTTT; CDR3: CASSGNNSPLHF
V: TRBV24-1; size: many; J: TRBJ2-3; D: NA; length: 15; DNA: TGTGCCACCAGTGATCCCAACCCGGGGGAAGATACGCAGTATTTT; CDR3: CATSDPNPGEDTQYF
V: TRBV6-2/TRBV6-3; size: NA; J: TRBJ2-2; D: TRBD2; length: 16; DNA: TGTGCCAGCAGTTACTCGCTAGCGGGAGTTACCGGGGAGCTGTTTTTT; CDR3: CASSYSLAGVTGELFF
V: TRBV28; size: few; J: TRBJ2-2; D: NA; length: 12; DNA: TGTGCCAGCAGCCTCCCCTCCGGGGAGCTGTTTTTT; CDR3: CASSLPSGELFF
V: TRBV29-1; size: NA; J: TRBJ2-2; D: NA; length: 15; DNA: TGCAGCGTGGGAAACAGGGTTACGAACACCGGGGAGCTGTTTTTT; CDR3: CSVGNRVTNTGELFF
V: TRBV4-2; size: many; J: TRBJ2-2; D: NA; length: 17; DNA: TGTGCCAGCAGTGAAGTAGGGCGGGACGGTTACACCGGGGAGCTGTTTTTT; CDR3: CASSEVGRDGYTGELFF
V: TRBV4-3; size: many; J: TRBJ2-4; D: TRBD2; length: 17; DNA: TGCGCCAGCAGCCAAGATTGGGGGGGGGTAGCCAAAAACATTCAGTACTTC; CDR3: CASSQDWGGVAKNIQYF
V: TRBV28; size: NA; J: TRBJ2-7; D: TRBD2; length: 15; DNA: TGTGCCAGCAGTACCAGACTAGCGGGTACTTACGAGCAGTACTTC; CDR3: CASSTRLAGTYEQYF
V: TRBV7-2; size: few; J: TRBJ2-5; D: NA; length: 14; DNA: TGTGCCAGCAGCTCTGGACAGCACCAAGAGACCCAGTACTTC; CDR3: CASSSGQHQETQYF
V: TRBV6-6; size: few; J: TRBJ1-1; D: NA; length: 10; DNA: TGTGCCAGCGGGGCCACTGAAGCTTTCTTT; CDR3: CASGATEAFF
V: TRBV5-1; size: NA; J: TRBJ2-1; D: TRBD2; length: 15; DNA: TGCGCCAGCAGCTTGGTGGGACTAGCGGCCAATGAGCAGTTCTTC; CDR3: CASSLVGLAANEQFF
V: TRBV28; size: many; J: TRBJ2-2; D: TRBD2; length: 17; DNA: TGTGCCAGCAGTTTATGGCAACTAGCGGGAGGGCCCGGGGAGCTGTTTTTT; CDR3: CASSLWQLAGGPGELFF
V: TRBV28; size: NA; J: TRBJ1-6; D: TRBD1; length: 14; DNA: TGTGCCAGCAGTTTAGGGACAGGATCCACACCCCTCCACTTT; CDR3: CASSLGTGSTPLHF
V: TRBV12-3/TRBV12-4; size: NA; J: TRBJ2-3; D: NA; length: 17; DNA: TGTGCCAGCAGTTTAAGACTGGCGGACCCTAGCACAGATACGCAGTATTTT; CDR3: CASSLRLADPSTDTQYF
V: TRBV5-5; size: NA; J: TRBJ2-7; D: TRBD1; length: 17; DNA: TGTGCCAGCAGCTTTGATCAGGGGGCAACCCTCAACTACGAGCAGTACTTC; CDR3: CASSFDQGATLNYEQYF
V: TRBV7-9; size: few; J: TRBJ2-1; D: NA; length: 10; DNA: TGTGCCAGCAGCTTAAGGTCTCAGTTCTTC; CDR3: CASSLRSQFF
V: TRBV20-1; size: many; J: TRBJ2-7; D: TRBD1; length: 13; DNA: TGCAGTGCTCCCCTACAGGGGGGCTACGAGCAGTACTTC; CDR3: CSAPLQGGYEQYF
V: TRBV7-9; size: NA; J: TRBJ2-2; D: NA; length: 16; DNA: TGTGCCAGCAGCTCAGCGGCAGGGAGAGTCACCGGGGAGCTGTTTTTT; CDR3: CASSSAAGRVTGELFF
V: TRBV5-1; size: few; J: TRBJ1-1; D: TRBD1; length: 15; DNA: TGCGCCAGCAGCTTGTTGCAGGGGGCGAACACTGAAGCTTTCTTT; CDR3: CASSLLQGANTEAFF
V: TRBV20-1; size: NA; J: TRBJ2-7; D: TRBD1; length: 16; DNA: TGCAGTGCTTCGGGACAGGTACTAACAAGCTCCTACGAGCAGTACTTC; CDR3: CSASGQVLTSSYEQYF